This entry concerns a single TCR beta chain. The antigen is not known. V dropped 3 bases and J dropped 1; count of bases not matched to a gene: 3. The CDR3 loop spans 15 amino acids. Germline V CDR1 and CDR2: MNHNS, SASEGT. In the library, individual cDNA molecules carried attached unique molecular identifiers. In TCRdb, the 5' RACE reads were re-called with MiXCR into one record per CDR3 protein. The table has tens of thousands of distinct CDR3 sequences, 10% to 15% seen once. The sample comes from a study of early T cells in non-severe SARS-CoV-2 infection. Study-wide context: Sequencing input comprised bulk RNA from unsorted whole blood; chain pairing was not available.

Study results and caveats: VDJdb-based matching was biased toward anti-spike CD8 responses and missed private and CD4 specificities.

The material sequenced was whole blood. The V call is TRBV6-1, the J call TRBJ1-2; TRBD1 aligns across 9 bases. This TCR was sampled from an adult who was a healthcare worker with PCR-confirmed SARS-CoV-2 infection or an uninfected control (not recorded which). The CDR3 sequence is CASSDRDRDNYGYTF. In nucleotides, the CDR3 is TGTGCCAGCAGTGATCGGGACAGGGATAACTATGGCTACACCTTC.